This T cell receptor (beta chain) was sequenced for a study of vaccination and CD4 T cells after COVID-19. There are 15 residues in the CDR3. In germline, CDR1 is MDHEN, CDR2 SYDVKM. V lost 1 base, J lost 2 bases, and 11 bases lay in between. As to this clonotype: The antigen is undetermined.

Sample treatment: approximately nine-day PBMC culture with coronavirus spike peptide pools or control peptides (ViraFEST assay). Scientists ran DNA taken from cultured CD4+ T cells through the Oncomine TCR Beta short-read assay for sequencing. TCRdb re-called the PCR reads with MiXCR, one entry per CDR3 protein. The table includes 8,500 to 9,000 distinct CDR3 sequences, 60% detected once. The chain is built from TRBV28 and TRBJ1-2; D is possibly TRBD1 (5 bases). The TCR was taken from a human donor with COVID-19. Sequences were derived from cultured CD4+ T cells from blood, sampled after SARS-CoV-2 vaccination. The CDR3: CASSLSGFRNYGYTF. As DNA, the CDR3 is TGTGCCAGCAGTTTATCAGGGTTCAGGAACTATGGCTACACCTTC.